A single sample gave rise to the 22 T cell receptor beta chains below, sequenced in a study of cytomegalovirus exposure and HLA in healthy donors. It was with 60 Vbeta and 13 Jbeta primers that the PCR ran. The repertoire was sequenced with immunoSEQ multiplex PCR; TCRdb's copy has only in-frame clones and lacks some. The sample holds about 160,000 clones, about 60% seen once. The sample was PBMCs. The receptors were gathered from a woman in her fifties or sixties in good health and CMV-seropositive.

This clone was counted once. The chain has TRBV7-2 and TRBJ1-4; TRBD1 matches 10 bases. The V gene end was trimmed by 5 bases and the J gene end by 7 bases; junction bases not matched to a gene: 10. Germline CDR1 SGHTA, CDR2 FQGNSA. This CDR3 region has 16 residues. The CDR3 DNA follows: TGTGCCAGCAGCACTGGGACAGGGGTGGGGAGTGAAAAACTGTTTTTT. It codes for CASSTGTGVGSEKLFF.

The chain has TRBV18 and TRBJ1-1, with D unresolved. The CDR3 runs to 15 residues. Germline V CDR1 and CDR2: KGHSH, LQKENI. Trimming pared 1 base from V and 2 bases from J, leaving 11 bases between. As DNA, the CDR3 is TGTGCCAGCTCACCACACTACGGGGATAACACTGAAGCTTTCTTT. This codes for CASSPHYGDNTEAFF.

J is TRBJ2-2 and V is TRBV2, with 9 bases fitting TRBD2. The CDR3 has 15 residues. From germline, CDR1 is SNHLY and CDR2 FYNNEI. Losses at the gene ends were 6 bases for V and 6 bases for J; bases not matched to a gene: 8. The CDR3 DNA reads TGTGCCAGCAGAGGCGGCGGGAGGGCCGCCGGGGAGCTGTTTTTT. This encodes CASRGGGRAAGELFF.

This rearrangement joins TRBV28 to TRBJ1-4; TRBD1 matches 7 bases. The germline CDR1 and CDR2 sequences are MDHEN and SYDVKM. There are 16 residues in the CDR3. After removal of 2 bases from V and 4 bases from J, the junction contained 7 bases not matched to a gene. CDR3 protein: CASSLTDRAGNEKLFF. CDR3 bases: TGTGCCAGCAGTTTAACCGACAGGGCGGGTAATGAAAAACTGTTTTTT.

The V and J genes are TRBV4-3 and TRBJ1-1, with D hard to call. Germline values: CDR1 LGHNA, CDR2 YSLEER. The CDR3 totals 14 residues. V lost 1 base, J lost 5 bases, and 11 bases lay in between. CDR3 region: CASSQVLTRTEAFF. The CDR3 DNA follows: TGCGCCAGCAGCCAAGTTTTGACGCGGACTGAAGCTTTCTTT.

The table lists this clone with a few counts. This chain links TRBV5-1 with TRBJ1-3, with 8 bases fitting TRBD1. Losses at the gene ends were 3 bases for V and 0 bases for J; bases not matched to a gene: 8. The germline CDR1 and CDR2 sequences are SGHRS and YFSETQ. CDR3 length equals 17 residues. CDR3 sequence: CASSSRGQGFSGNTIYF. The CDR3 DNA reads TGCGCCAGCAGCTCCCGCGGACAGGGTTTCTCTGGAAACACCATATATTTT.

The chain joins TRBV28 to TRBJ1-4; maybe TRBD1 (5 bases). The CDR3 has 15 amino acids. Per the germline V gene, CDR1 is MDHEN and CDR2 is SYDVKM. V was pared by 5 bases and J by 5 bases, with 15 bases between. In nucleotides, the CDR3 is TGTGCCAGCAGTAGCATAGGGGCCGGCAATGAAAAACTGTTTTTT. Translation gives CASSSIGAGNEKLFF.

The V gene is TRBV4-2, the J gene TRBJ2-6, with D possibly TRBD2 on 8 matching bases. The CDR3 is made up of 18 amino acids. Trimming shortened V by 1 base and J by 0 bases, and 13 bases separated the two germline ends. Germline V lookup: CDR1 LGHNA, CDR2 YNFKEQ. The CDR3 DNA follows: TGTGCCAGCAGCCAAGTAGCGGGACAGCTCTCTGGGGCCAACGTCCTGACTTTC. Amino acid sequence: CASSQVAGQLSGANVLTF.

DNA for the CDR3: TGTGCCAGCAGCCTCGGAGGGGCGGGGGCCTACGAGCAGTACTTC. Residues: CASSLGGAGAYEQYF. The gene calls are TRBV7-2 and TRBJ2-5, with 7 positions matching TRBD2. The end of the DNA fits TRBJ2-7 better, so the J call may be wrong. The germline CDR1 and CDR2 sequences are SGHTA and FQGNSA. This CDR3 region has 15 residues.

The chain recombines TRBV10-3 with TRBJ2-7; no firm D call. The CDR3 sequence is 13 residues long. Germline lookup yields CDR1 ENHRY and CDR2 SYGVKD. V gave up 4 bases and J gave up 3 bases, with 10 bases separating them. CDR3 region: CAISADSNYEQYF. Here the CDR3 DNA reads TGTGCCATCAGTGCAGACTCCAACTACGAGCAGTACTTC.

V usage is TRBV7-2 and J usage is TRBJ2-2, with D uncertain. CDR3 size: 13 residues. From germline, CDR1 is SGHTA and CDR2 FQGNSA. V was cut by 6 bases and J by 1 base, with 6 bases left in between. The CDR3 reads CASRRGNTGELFF. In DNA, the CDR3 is TGTGCCAGCAGGAGAGGGAACACCGGGGAGCTGTTTTTT.

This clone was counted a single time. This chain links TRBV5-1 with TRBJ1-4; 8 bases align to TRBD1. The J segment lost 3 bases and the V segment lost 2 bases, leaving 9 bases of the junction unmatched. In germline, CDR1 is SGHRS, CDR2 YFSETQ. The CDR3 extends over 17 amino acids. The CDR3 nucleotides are TGCGCCAGCAGCTTCGGGGCAGGGGGCTGGGCTAATGAAAAACTGTTTTTT. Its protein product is CASSFGAGGWANEKLFF.

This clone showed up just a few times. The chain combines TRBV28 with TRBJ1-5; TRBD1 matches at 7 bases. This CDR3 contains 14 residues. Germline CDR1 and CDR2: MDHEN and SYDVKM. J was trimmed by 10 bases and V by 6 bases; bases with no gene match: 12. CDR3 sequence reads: CASRPGQLSRPQHF. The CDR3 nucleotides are TGTGCCAGCAGACCGGGACAGCTCTCAAGACCCCAGCATTTT.

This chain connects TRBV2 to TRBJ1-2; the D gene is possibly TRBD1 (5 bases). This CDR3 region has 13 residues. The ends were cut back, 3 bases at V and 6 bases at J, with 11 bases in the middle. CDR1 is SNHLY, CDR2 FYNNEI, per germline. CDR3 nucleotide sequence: TGTGCCAGCAGTGATTCAGGGTTTAATGGCTACACCTTC. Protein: CASSDSGFNGYTF. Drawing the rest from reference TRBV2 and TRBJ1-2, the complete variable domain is EPEVTQTPSHQVTQMGQEVILRCVPISNHLYFYWYRQILGQKVEFLVSFYNNEISEKSEIFDDQFSVERPDGSNFTLKIRSTKLEDSAMYFCASSDSGFNGYTFGSGTRLTVV.

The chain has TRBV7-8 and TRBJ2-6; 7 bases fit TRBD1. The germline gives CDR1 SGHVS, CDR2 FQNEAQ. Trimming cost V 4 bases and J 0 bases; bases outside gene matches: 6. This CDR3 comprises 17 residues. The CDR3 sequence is CASSYDSGGSGANVLTF. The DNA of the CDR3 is TGTGCCAGCAGCTATGACTCAGGGGGCTCTGGGGCCAACGTCCTGACTTTC.

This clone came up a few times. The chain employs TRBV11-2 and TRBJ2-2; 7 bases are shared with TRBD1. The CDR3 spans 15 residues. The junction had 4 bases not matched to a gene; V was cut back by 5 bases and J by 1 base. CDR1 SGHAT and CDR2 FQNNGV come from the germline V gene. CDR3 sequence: CASSRQGLNTGELFF. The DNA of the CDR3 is TGTGCCAGCAGCAGACAGGGTTTGAACACCGGGGAGCTGTTTTTT.

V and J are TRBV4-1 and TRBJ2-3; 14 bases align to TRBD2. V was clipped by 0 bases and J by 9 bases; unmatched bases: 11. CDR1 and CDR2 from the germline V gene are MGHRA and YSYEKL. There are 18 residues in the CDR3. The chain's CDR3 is CASSQELGTSGRGGTQYF. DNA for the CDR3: TGCGCCAGCAGCCAAGAGTTGGGGACTAGCGGGAGAGGAGGCACGCAGTATTTT.

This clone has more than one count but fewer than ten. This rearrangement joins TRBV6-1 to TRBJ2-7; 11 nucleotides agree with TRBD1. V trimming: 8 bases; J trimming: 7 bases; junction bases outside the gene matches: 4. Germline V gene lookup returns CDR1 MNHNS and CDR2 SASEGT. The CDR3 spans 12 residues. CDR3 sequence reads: CASPGTGGEQYF. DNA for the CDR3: TGTGCCAGCCCCGGGACAGGGGGAGAGCAGTACTTC.

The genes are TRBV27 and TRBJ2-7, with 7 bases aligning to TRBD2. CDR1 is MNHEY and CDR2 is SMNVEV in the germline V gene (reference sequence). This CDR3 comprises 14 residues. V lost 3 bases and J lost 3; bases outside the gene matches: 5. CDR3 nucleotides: TGTGCCAGCAGTTTGAGCCTAGCGGACTACGAGCAGTACTTC. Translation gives CASSLSLADYEQYF.

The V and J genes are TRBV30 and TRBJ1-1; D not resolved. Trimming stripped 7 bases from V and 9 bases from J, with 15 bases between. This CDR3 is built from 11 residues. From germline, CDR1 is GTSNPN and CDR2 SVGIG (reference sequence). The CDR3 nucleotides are TGTGCCTCCAGAAGTTCCCCCAAAGCTTTCTTT. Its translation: CASRSSPKAFF.

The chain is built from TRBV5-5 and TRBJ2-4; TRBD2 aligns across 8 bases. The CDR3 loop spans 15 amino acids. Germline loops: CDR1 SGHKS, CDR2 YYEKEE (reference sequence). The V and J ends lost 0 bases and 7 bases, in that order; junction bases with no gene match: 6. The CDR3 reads CASSLVGRAVNIQYF. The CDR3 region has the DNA TGTGCCAGCAGCTTGGTCGGGAGGGCCGTGAACATTCAGTACTTC. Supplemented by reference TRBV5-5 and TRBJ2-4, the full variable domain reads DAGVTQSPTHLIKTRGQQVTLRCSPISGHKSVSWYQQVLGQGPQFIFQYYEKEERGRGNFPDRFSARQFPNYSSELNVNALLLGDSALYLCASSLVGRAVNIQYFGAGTRLSVL.

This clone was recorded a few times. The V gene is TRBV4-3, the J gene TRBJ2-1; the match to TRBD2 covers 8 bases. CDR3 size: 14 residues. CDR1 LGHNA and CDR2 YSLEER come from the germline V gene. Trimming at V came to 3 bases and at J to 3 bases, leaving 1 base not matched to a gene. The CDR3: CASSQGLVYNEQFF. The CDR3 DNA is TGCGCCAGCAGCCAGGGACTAGTCTACAATGAGCAGTTCTTC.